The T cell receptor beta chain under discussion was sequenced for a study of blood T cells in healthy people across ages. The study's findings and limits: Naive T cell percentage showed a strong correlation with TCR beta diversity.

Trimming shortened V by 1 base and J by 9 bases, and 16 bases separated the two germline ends. This CDR3 comprises 15 residues. The germline V gene encodes CDR1 SEHNR and CDR2 FQNEAQ (reference sequence). As for this clonotype: What it binds is unknown.

Healthy individuals of Caucasian origin from Russia, aged about 6 to 95, served as donors. The use of a sample-barcoded 5' primer and a J-beta primer mix characterized a second PCR of about 7 to 12 cycles. Paired-end reads containing CDR3 totaled no fewer than 3 million for each sample. TCRdb passed the 5' RACE reads through MiXCR, listing each CDR3 protein once. The top ten hold about a tenth of the sample, which has about 930,000 distinct CDR3 sequences, just under 30% seen once. This sample also appeared in a second study, on T cells of mothers and their children. From that study: A slight, non-significant increase in overlap was found for related mother-child pairs relative to unrelated pairs.

The rearrangement links TRBV7-9 to TRBJ2-1, with TRBD1 as a possible D gene (6 bases). Sequenced: blood. This receptor was taken from a woman in her thirties or forties in good health. The CDR3, as DNA: TGTGCCAGCAGCTTAGTTGCCAGGGGACGGGGTGAGCAGTTCTTC. This sequence encodes CASSLVARGRGEQFF.